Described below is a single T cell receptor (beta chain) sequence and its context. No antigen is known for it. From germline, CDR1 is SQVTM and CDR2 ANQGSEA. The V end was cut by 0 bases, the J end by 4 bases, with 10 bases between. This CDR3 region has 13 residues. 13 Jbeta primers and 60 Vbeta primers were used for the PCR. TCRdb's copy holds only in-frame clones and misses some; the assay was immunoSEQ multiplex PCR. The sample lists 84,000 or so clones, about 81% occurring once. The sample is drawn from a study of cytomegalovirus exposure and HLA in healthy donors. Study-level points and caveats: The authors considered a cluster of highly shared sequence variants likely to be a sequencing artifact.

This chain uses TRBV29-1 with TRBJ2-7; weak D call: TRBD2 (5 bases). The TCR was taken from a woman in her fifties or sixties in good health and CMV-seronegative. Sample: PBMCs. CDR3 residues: CSVEDEGSYEQYV. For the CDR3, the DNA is TGCAGCGTTGAAGATGAGGGCTCTTACGAGCAGTACGTC.